A single sample is the source of the 21 T cell receptor beta chains below, sequenced in a study of T cells after posttransplantation cyclophosphamide. Profiling relied on immunoSEQ multiplex PCR, and the TCRdb table lists in-frame clones only, not all of them. This sample yields 8,900 or so clones, of which nearly 99% are seen a single time; 0.27% belongs to the top ten. Sequencing was carried out using naive CD8+ T cells sorted from PBMCs. The receptors come from a man over 45 in good health, CMV-negative, and a related stem cell transplant donor.

The chain joins TRBV21-1 to TRBJ2-5; TRBD1 is the table's D call and was not checked against the DNA. TRBV21-1 is flagged as a pseudogene. The CDR3 loop spans 15 amino acids. The CDR3, as DNA: TGTGCCAGCAGCAAAAGTCCAGGGTGCCAAGAGACCCAGTACTTC. This encodes CASSKSPGCQETQYF.

The V gene is TRBV9, the J gene TRBJ2-7, with D tentatively TRBD2 (7 bases). Germline assignment: CDR1 SGDLS and CDR2 YYNGEE. This CDR3 region has 16 residues. V lost 3 bases and J lost 3, with 19 bases in between. The chain's CDR3 is CASSAEGGAGLYEQYF. CDR3 bases: TGTGCCAGCAGCGCCGAGGGGGGGGCGGGCCTCTACGAGCAGTACTTC.

The V call is TRBV9, the J call TRBJ2-3; D is possibly TRBD2 (5 bases). V gave up 4 bases and J gave up 2 bases, with 14 bases separating them. Germline V gene lookup returns CDR1 SGDLS and CDR2 YYNGEE. The CDR3 sequence is 15 residues long. The CDR3 protein is CASSPEDYTTDTQYF. DNA for the CDR3: TGTGCCAGCAGCCCAGAAGACTATACCACAGATACGCAGTATTTT. Full variable domain (missing parts from reference TRBV9 and TRBJ2-3): DSGVTQTPKHLITATGQRVTLRCSPRSGDLSVYWYQQSLDQGLQFLIQYYNGEERAKGNILERFSAQQFPDLHSELNLSSLELGDSALYFCASSPEDYTTDTQYFGPGTRLTVL.

This chain joins TRBV7-9 and TRBJ1-1, with D unclear. The CDR3 length is 13 residues. Trimming removed 1 base at V and 6 bases at J, with 9 bases between. Germline V gene sequence: CDR1 SEHNR, CDR2 FQNEAQ (reference sequence). The CDR3 reads CASSLGPGAEAFF. CDR3 sequence (DNA): TGTGCCAGCAGCTTAGGTCCCGGTGCTGAAGCTTTCTTT.

The V and J genes are TRBV15 and TRBJ2-5; 8 bases are a match to TRBD2. Germline assignment: CDR1 LNHNV and CDR2 YYDKDF (reference sequence). The V and J ends lost 4 bases and 5 bases, in that order; junction bases with no gene match: 9. The CDR3 is made up of 15 amino acids. The CDR3 spells CATSITSGPGETQYF. The CDR3 DNA is TGTGCCACCAGCATTACTAGCGGTCCGGGGGAGACCCAGTACTTC. Full variable domain (outside the CDR3, taken from reference TRBV15 and TRBJ2-5): DAMVIQNPRYQVTQFGKPVTLSCSQTLNHNVMYWYQQKSSQAPKLLFHYYDKDFNNEADTPDNFQSRRPNTSFCFLDIRSPGLGDTAMYLCATSITSGPGETQYFGPGTRLLVL.

The chain couples TRBV19 to TRBJ1-2; D gene uncertain. Germline CDR1 reads LNHDA; CDR2 reads SQIVND (reference sequence). Between the trimmed V and J ends, which lost 3 bases and 6 bases, there was a span of 26 bases. This CDR3 spans 18 amino acids. The CDR3 coding sequence is TGTGCCAGTAGTATCCAAACCTCCCATGAAGGGAGGGCAAATGGCTACACCTTC. Translation gives CASSIQTSHEGRANGYTF.

The chain uses TRBV9 and TRBJ2-3; 7 nucleotides line up with TRBD2. The CDR3 consists of 15 residues. V was pared by 0 bases and J by 0 bases, with 1 base of the junction left unmatched. The V gene's germline CDR1 is SGDLS and CDR2 YYNGEE. Here the CDR3 DNA reads TGTGCCAGCAGCGTAGGGACTAGGAGCACAGATACGCAGTATTTT. Translating it yields CASSVGTRSTDTQYF.

This chain joins TRBV9 and TRBJ1-1; no definite D call. The germline CDR1 and CDR2 sequences are SGDLS and YYNGEE. The CDR3 sequence is 14 residues long. V lost 0 bases, J lost 1 base, and 7 bases lay in between. CDR3 residues: CASSVGPGNTEAFF. For the CDR3, the DNA is TGTGCCAGCAGCGTAGGCCCAGGGAACACTGAAGCTTTCTTT.

This clone was seen only once. The CDR3 sequence: CASSHRTGVGYTF. The CDR3 coding sequence is TGCGCCAGCAGCCACCGGACAGGAGTCGGCTACACCTTC. The V and J genes are TRBV4-3 and TRBJ1-2; 7 positions match TRBD1. Germline loops: CDR1 LGHNA, CDR2 YSLEER. This CDR3 comprises 13 residues. The junction had 6 bases not matched to a gene; V was cut back by 3 bases and J by 8 bases.

This clone has a single count. The rearrangement links TRBV19 to TRBJ2-1; D unclear. The germline gives CDR1 LNHDA, CDR2 SQIVND (reference sequence). CDR3 length: 12 residues. The V end lost 8 bases, the J end lost 8 bases, and 13 bases lay between the germline ends. The CDR3 nucleotides read TGTGCCAGTCGGTCCCCACCTGATGAGCAGTTCTTC. Translating gives CASRSPPDEQFF.

The chain's CDR3 is CASSYLQTGEQFF. In DNA, the CDR3 is TGTGCCAGCAGTTACCTTCAGACGGGGGAGCAGTTCTTC. The chain joins TRBV6-6 to TRBJ2-1; D possibly corresponds to TRBD2 (5 bases). V shed 2 bases and J shed 10 bases, with 12 bases lying between them. The CDR3 has 13 residues. The germline V gene encodes CDR1 MNHNY and CDR2 SVGAGI (reference sequence).

The rearrangement uses TRBV10-3 and TRBJ2-5, with TRBD2 as a possible D gene (5 bases). V was trimmed by 6 bases and J by 5 bases, leaving 19 bases between them. CDR1 ENHRY and CDR2 SYGVKD come from the germline V gene. This CDR3 region has 15 residues. The CDR3 sequence is CAISSIRASGETQYF. DNA of the CDR3: TGTGCCATCAGCTCTATTAGGGCTTCGGGGGAGACCCAGTACTTC.

Turning to this clone: The junction and the germline gene differ at one end; a read error may be behind it. Other DNA sequences in this specimen translate into the identical CDR3. The rearrangement links TRBV2 to TRBJ1-6, with 8 bases lining up with TRBD1. The length of the CDR3 is 17 residues. Germline-derived CDR1 and CDR2 are SNHLY and FYNNEI. The CDR3 here is CASRAYRGSSYNSPLHF. Here the CDR3 DNA reads TGTGCCAGCAGGGCTTACAGGGGGAGCTCCTATAATTCCCCCCTCCACTTT.

The V gene is TRBV27, the J gene TRBJ2-3; 9 nucleotides align to TRBD1. The CDR3 totals 17 residues. V lost 0 bases and J lost 7; bases outside the gene matches: 11. CDR1 and CDR2 (germline): MNHEY, SMNVEV (reference sequence). CDR3 residues: CASSLSSFTGGVNTQYF. CDR3 nucleotide sequence: TGTGCCAGCAGTTTATCCTCGTTCACAGGGGGCGTAAATACGCAGTATTTT.

The chain links TRBV7-9 to TRBJ2-6; D unresolved. CDR3 length: 17 amino acids. With 4 bases removed from V and 0 bases from J, the gap between germline ends came to 13 bases. Germline CDR1 and CDR2: SEHNR and FQNEAQ (reference sequence). CDR3 residues: CASSYEPWSSGANVLTF. DNA for the CDR3: TGTGCCAGCAGCTACGAACCCTGGAGCTCTGGGGCCAACGTCCTGACTTTC.

This clone was picked up one time. CDR3 bases: TGTGCCATCAAGACACTCGCTGCTGGAGAGCTGTTTTTT. This gives the protein CAIKTLAAGELFF. J is TRBJ2-2 and V is TRBV10-3; D is unclear. CDR1 and CDR2 (germline): ENHRY, SYGVKD. V was cut by 7 bases and J by 11 bases, with 17 bases left in between. CDR3 length equals 13 residues.

A few counts support this clone. The chain employs TRBV6-1 and TRBJ2-7; tentatively, D is TRBD1 (5 bases). The CDR3 contains 15 residues. Looked up from germline, CDR1 is MNHNS and CDR2 is SASEGT. Trimming removed 1 base at V and 0 bases at J, with 10 bases between. In DNA, the CDR3 is TGTGCCAGCAGTGAAGGGGTTGACAGCTCCTACGAGCAGTACTTC. Translated: CASSEGVDSSYEQYF.

The J gene is TRBJ2-7, the V gene TRBV7-3; maybe TRBD2 (6 bases). This CDR3 spans 14 amino acids. Per the germline V gene, CDR1 is SGHTA and CDR2 is FQGTGA. The V end was cut by 5 bases, the J end by 2 bases, with 13 bases between. The CDR3 here is CASSRDGGPYEQYF. The CDR3 DNA is TGTGCCAGCAGCCGTGACGGGGGACCCTACGAGCAGTACTTC.

This rearrangement joins TRBV10-2 to TRBJ2-7; TRBD1 agrees at 10 bases. Germline V gives CDR1 WSHSY, CDR2 SAAADI. With 3 bases clipped from V and 3 bases from J, the junction kept 2 bases outside the gene matches. This CDR3 is 14 amino acids long. The CDR3 protein is CASSERTGGYEQYF. Written as DNA, the CDR3 is TGCGCCAGCAGTGAAAGGACAGGGGGCTACGAGCAGTACTTC.

The rearrangement links TRBV5-6 to TRBJ1-2; a possible D gene is TRBD1 (5 bases). Germline V gives CDR1 SGHDT, CDR2 YYEEEE. V lost 4 bases, J lost 3 bases, and 16 bases lay in between. The CDR3 runs 15 residues. CDR3 in DNA: TGTGCCAGCAGCCTGGAGGTGGGGCTTGACTATGGCTACACCTTC. Translated, it gives CASSLEVGLDYGYTF.

The chain couples TRBV4-2 to TRBJ1-2; TRBD1 matches 8 bases. CDR3 length: 19 amino acids. CDR1 is LGHNA, CDR2 YNFKEQ, per germline. With V trimmed by 0 bases and J by 4 bases, 16 bases remained unmatched. CDR3 loop: CASSQDLRGSDRVLYGYTF. CDR3 DNA: TGTGCCAGCAGCCAAGATTTAAGGGGTTCGGACAGGGTTCTCTATGGCTACACCTTC.